In its sample, the clone carrying this T cell receptor (beta chain) was seen many times. As yet, its antigen is unknown. This record belongs to a study of early T cells in non-severe SARS-CoV-2 infection. At the level of the study: Bulk RNA isolated from unsorted whole blood underwent sequencing; chains were not paired. General observations from the study: Matching results from VDJdb favored anti-spike CD8 responses, leaving private and CD4 specificities undetected.

As part of library construction, unique molecular identifiers were attached to individual cDNA molecules. TCRdb analysed the 5' RACE reads with MiXCR anew, one entry per CDR3 protein. The table shows about 60,000 distinct CDR3 sequences, with roughly a fifth occurring only once. Trimming pared 0 bases from V and 13 bases from J, leaving 12 bases between. The CDR3 contains 13 residues. Germline V gives CDR1 MGHRA, CDR2 YSYEKL. The sample in question was whole blood, obtained at baseline. V and J are TRBV4-1 and TRBJ1-4, with D hard to call. This TCR was recovered from an adult who was a healthcare worker with PCR-confirmed SARS-CoV-2 infection or an uninfected control (not recorded which). Here the CDR3 reads CASSQDSGFILFF. The DNA of the CDR3 is TGCGCCAGCAGCCAAGACAGTGGATTCATACTGTTTTTT.